This T cell receptor beta chain was captured by sequencing in a study of blood T cell repertoires in COVID-19. About the study: From T cells, B-cell-depleted T cells, or PBMCs came the material, which was cDNA or gDNA.

The table came from immunoSEQ multiplex PCR; TCRdb's copy has only in-frame clones and leaves some out. The sample has about 200,000 clones, about 82% seen once. The CDR3 extends over 12 amino acids. CDR1 and CDR2 (germline): SNHLY, FYNNEI. Trimming took off 4 bases at V and 3 bases at J, with 4 bases between the two ends. Enrollees, about 18 to 95 years old, lived in some 24 US areas. Assignment of participants to cohorts was predicated upon participant-reported clinical history. The chain carries TRBV2 and TRBJ1-5; D is ambiguous. The specimen was PBMCs or T cells enriched from blood (not recorded which). The source of this sequence is a man aged 40-49 years with acute COVID-19. The CDR3 reads CASSGLNQPQHF. Written as DNA, the CDR3 is TGTGCCAGCAGTGGGCTCAATCAGCCCCAGCATTTT.